Listed below are T cell receptor beta chains from one sample, sequenced in a study of shared clonotypes between healthy human individuals. Data came from immunoSEQ multiplex PCR; TCRdb stores just in-frame clones and leaves some out. Of 950,000 to 1,300,000 clones listed, roughly 80% are singletons. Sequenced material: memory CD4+ T cells sorted from blood. The origin of the receptors is a man between 18 and 29 years old in good health. Both conserved end residues are part of each CDR3. The D gene is left open where the match is weak. Not every row has a clone size; where given, it reads once, few, many or a size class.

>NA|TRBJ1-6|TRBV5-4|once
TGTGCCAGCAGCTTTGGGGGGCGGGTAGGGTCACCCCTCCACTTT
CASSFGGRVGSPLHF
>NA|TRBJ2-2|TRBV28|NA
TGTGCCAGCAGTGGACCGGGACGCTCGGAGCTGTTTTTT
CASSGPGRSELFF
>TRBD2|TRBJ2-5|TRBV7-2|NA
TGTGCCAGCAGCTTAGCTAGCGGGAGCTTGGGGGAGACCCAGTACTTC
CASSLASGSLGETQYF
>TRBD1|TRBJ1-1|TRBV6-4|NA
TGTGCCAGCAGCCCGGGGGGACAGGGGGCTGAAGCTTTCTTT
CASSPGGQGAEAFF
>TRBD2|TRBJ2-1|TRBV7-8|NA
TGTGCCAGCAGCTTAGTTTCCGGGACTAGCGGGAGAGGTAATGAGCAGTTCTTC
CASSLVSGTSGRGNEQFF
>NA|TRBJ2-2|TRBV5-1|NA
TGCGCCAGCAGCTCTCGGGACACTTATTCCGGGGAGCTGTTTTTT
CASSSRDTYSGELFF
>NA|TRBJ2-3|TRBV5-1|NA
TGCGCCAGTTTCCTCGGGGACGGCCAAGGAGATACGCAGTATTTT
CASFLGDGQGDTQYF
>NA|TRBJ1-2|TRBV7-8|NA
TGTGCCAGCAGCCTAGGAGCTAACTATGGCTACACCTTC
CASSLGANYGYTF
>NA|TRBJ1-1|TRBV6-5|NA
TGTGCCAGCAGTCAGGGGCCGGAGCCTGAAGCTTTCTTT
CASSQGPEPEAFF
>TRBD2|TRBJ2-7|TRBV7-2|NA
TGTGCCAGCAGCCCGGGACTAGCGGTTAGAACCGGCGAGCAGTACTTC
CASSPGLAVRTGEQYF
>NA|TRBJ2-1|TRBV5-1|many
TGCGCCAGCAGCGCCACCGATCGAAGCAATGAGCAGTTCTTC
CASSATDRSNEQFF
>NA|TRBJ2-1|TRBV9|NA
TGTGCCAGCAGCGTAGAAAGACTTAACAATGAGCAGTTCTTC
CASSVERLNNEQFF
>TRBD2|TRBJ2-1|TRBV15|few
TGTGCCACTAAGCCCAGCGGGGGGGCCCACAATGAGCAGTTCTTC
CATKPSGGAHNEQFF
>NA|TRBJ2-7|TRBV2|NA
TGTGCCAGCAAAGGGAGGTGGGATCTCGAGCAGTACTTC
CASKGRWDLEQYF
>NA|TRBJ2-7|TRBV19|few
TGTGCCGGGACTTCCGGGACACAATCCCCCTACGAGCAGTACTTC
CAGTSGTQSPYEQYF
>NA|TRBJ1-1|TRBV30|NA
TGTGCCGGGTGGCGGGGCGCTGAAGCTTTCTTT
CAGWRGAEAFF
>TRBD1|TRBJ1-6|TRBV18|NA
TGTGCCAGCTCCCCAAAGGGGACAGGGGGTTACTCCTATAATTCACCCCTCCACTTT
CASSPKGTGGYSYNSPLHF
>TRBD1|TRBJ1-2|TRBV28|many
TGTGCCAGCAGTGAACAGGGGGCAGCCTATGGCTACACCTTC
CASSEQGAAYGYTF
>TRBD2|TRBJ2-2|TRBV2|few
TGTGCCAGCAGTACCGGACTTGCGGGGGTTGCGGAGCTGTTTTTT
CASSTGLAGVAELFF
>NA|TRBJ1-2|TRBV19|NA
TGTGCCAGTAGTATGGGGCGCGGTATCTATGGCTACACCTTC
CASSMGRGIYGYTF
>TRBD1|TRBJ1-2|TRBV6-6|few
TGTGCCAGCAGTTATGACCCCCCAGGGGGAAAAGGCTACACCTTC
CASSYDPPGGKGYTF
>NA|TRBJ1-5|TRBV5-1|NA
TGCGCCAGCAGCTTGGAAGGGGGGAGCAATCAGCCCCAGCATTTT
CASSLEGGSNQPQHF
>NA|TRBJ2-1|TRBV4-1|NA
TGCGCCAGCAGGCCCCAACTTTCCGGAGTAGATGAGCAGTTCTTC
CASRPQLSGVDEQFF
>NA|TRBJ2-7|TRBV30|many
TGTGCCTGGGGGAGCAACGAGCAGTACTTC
CAWGSNEQYF
>NA|TRBJ1-1|TRBV5-4|NA
TGTGCCGGGTCAAGACCTGGGGGCACTGAAGCTTTCTTT
CAGSRPGGTEAFF
>NA|TRBJ1-2|TRBV11-2|once
TGTGCCAGCAGCCGACTCGATGGGATACGTGGCTACACCTTC
CASSRLDGIRGYTF
>NA|TRBJ1-6|TRBV2|NA
TGTGCCAGCAGTGATTATGGGGATACCTATAATTCACCCCTCCACTTT
CASSDYGDTYNSPLHF
>NA|TRBJ1-2|TRBV6-1|once
TGTGCCAGCAGTGAAGGGATTAGGGGAGATGGCTACACCTTC
CASSEGIRGDGYTF
>NA|TRBJ1-2|TRBV28|NA
TGTGCCAGCGTCGCAACTAGGCTGGGTGGCTACACCTTC
CASVATRLGGYTF
>NA|TRBJ1-6|TRBV2|few
TGTGCCAGCACCTTTGGGACAACCGGAAATTCACCCCTCCACTTT
CASTFGTTGNSPLHF
>TRBD1|TRBJ1-1|TRBV27|many
TGTGCCACCCATAGACAGGGCGGGAACACTGAAGCTTTCTTT
CATHRQGGNTEAFF
>NA|TRBJ1-2|TRBV9|NA
TGTGCCAGCAGCGCGAGGGGAGGGGAAGGCTACACCTTC
CASSARGGEGYTF